The 20 T cell receptor beta chains given below trace back to one sample, sequenced in a study of T cells in Graves' hyperthyroidism and ophthalmopathy. Regions amplified from RNA transcripts were the TCR beta CDR3 regions. TCR CDR3 underwent first-round RT-PCR with the HTBI primer set. TCRdb recomputed calls from the multiplex PCR reads with MiXCR, one row per CDR3 protein. The table includes 250,000 to 300,000 distinct CDR3 sequences, 15% to 20% detected once. The sequencing sample was made of blood. Receptors were obtained from a man aged 50 to 59 with Graves' ophthalmopathy.

The sample holds many counts of this clonotype. The chain has TRBV30 and TRBJ2-3; 11 nucleotides align to TRBD2. The CDR3 consists of 16 residues. CDR1 and CDR2 (germline): GTSNPN, SVGIG (reference sequence). V shed 1 base, J shed 0 bases, and the junction held 3 bases outside the gene matches. The CDR3 sequence: CAWSGGTSGSTDTQYF. DNA of the CDR3: TGTGCCTGGAGTGGGGGGACTAGCGGTAGCACAGATACGCAGTATTTT.

V gene TRBV6-1 combines with J gene TRBJ2-4; TRBD1 might be the D (6 bases). This CDR3 contains 14 residues. Germline loops: CDR1 MNHNS, CDR2 SASEGT. The V end lost 6 bases, the J end lost 1 base, and 10 bases lay between the germline ends. CDR3 residues: CASRSRGAKNIQYF. CDR3 sequence (DNA): TGTGCCAGCAGATCGAGGGGGGCCAAAAACATTCAGTACTTC.

This clonotype appeared a few times. The chain employs TRBV29-1 and TRBJ2-7; 11 positions agree with TRBD2. J was trimmed by 5 bases and V by 5 bases; bases with no gene match: 11. Germline CDR1 and CDR2: SQVTM and ANQGSEA. This CDR3 spans 15 amino acids. This CDR3 is CSVRGTSGFKHEQYF. The CDR3 DNA sequence: TGCAGCGTTCGAGGGACTAGCGGCTTTAAGCACGAGCAGTACTTC.

This chain joins TRBV5-1 and TRBJ1-2; possibly TRBD1 for D (5 bases). This CDR3 contains 14 residues. Germline V gene data show CDR1 as SGHRS and CDR2 as YFSETQ. With 7 bases removed from V and 5 bases from J, the gap between germline ends came to 18 bases. The CDR3: CASHSPGPQYGYTF. In DNA form, the CDR3 reads TGCGCCAGCCATAGCCCGGGACCCCAGTATGGCTACACCTTC.

This clonotype has just a few counts. The chain couples TRBV24-1 to TRBJ2-7; TRBD2 matches at 11 bases. With 3 bases clipped from V and 3 bases from J, the junction kept 3 bases outside the gene matches. The CDR3 length is 15 residues. Germline V lookup: CDR1 KGHDR, CDR2 SFDVKD. The DNA of the CDR3 is TGTGCCACCAGTGATACCACTAGCGGGAGCTACGAGCAGTACTTC. Its protein is CATSDTTSGSYEQYF.

This clonotype has only one observation. The chain combines TRBV5-4 with TRBJ2-7, with a weak D call TRBD2 (6 bases). V shed 1 base and J shed 5 bases, with 13 bases lying between them. This CDR3 is built from 14 residues. CDR1 and CDR2 (germline): SGHNT, YYREEE (reference sequence). The CDR3 spells CASSLRGGRDEQYF. CDR3 nucleotides: TGTGCCAGCAGCTTGAGGGGAGGTAGGGACGAGCAGTACTTC.

The chain links TRBV11-2 to TRBJ2-7; 8 bases map to TRBD1. This CDR3 comprises 14 residues. The germline V gene encodes CDR1 SGHAT and CDR2 FQNNGV. V shed 8 bases, J shed 4 bases, and the junction held 10 bases outside the gene matches. CDR3 sequence reads: CASRKPGQGYEQYF. In DNA form, the CDR3 reads TGTGCCAGCCGCAAGCCCGGACAGGGATACGAGCAGTACTTC.

This clonotype was found a few times. This chain uses TRBV27 with TRBJ2-6, with D unresolved. Trimming removed 3 bases from V and 3 bases from J, with 9 bases in between. CDR3 length: 15 residues. Germline V CDR1 and CDR2: MNHEY, SMNVEV (reference sequence). DNA for the CDR3: TGTGCCAGCAGTTTGAAGGGCTTTGGGGCCAACGTCCTGACTTTC. Amino acids: CASSLKGFGANVLTF.

The rearrangement links TRBV6-1 to TRBJ2-1; TRBD2 might be the D (6 bases). This CDR3 is built from 13 residues. The ends were cut back, 7 bases at V and 7 bases at J, with 14 bases in the middle. CDR1 MNHNS and CDR2 SASEGT come from the germline V gene. CDR3 in amino acids: CASTRAGRNEQFF. In DNA form, the CDR3 reads TGTGCCAGCACACGGGCAGGGAGGAATGAGCAGTTCTTC.

This clonotype came up many times. This sequence joins TRBV11-2 and TRBJ2-2; 7 bases are a match to TRBD2. The CDR3 spans 15 residues. The V gene end was trimmed by 2 bases and the J gene end by 6 bases; junction bases not matched to a gene: 6. The germline gives CDR1 SGHAT, CDR2 FQNNGV. CDR3 protein: CASSLRQGGSGELFF. CDR3 DNA sequence: TGTGCCAGCAGCTTACGGCAGGGAGGGTCCGGGGAGCTGTTTTTT.

This clonotype was counted ten times or more. This chain's CDR3 is CASSTNRGDNEQYF. The CDR3 nucleotides read TGTGCCAGCAGTACCAACAGGGGAGACAACGAGCAGTACTTC. The genes are TRBV6-1 and TRBJ2-7; 7 bases match TRBD1. Germline CDR1 reads MNHNS; CDR2 reads SASEGT. Germline trimming cut 5 bases from V and 5 bases from J; bases unmatched to any gene: 9. The CDR3 runs 14 residues.

This clonotype was recorded only once. The chain links TRBV5-1 to TRBJ2-1, with 10 positions matching TRBD2. Trimming at V came to 0 bases and at J to 1 base, leaving 4 bases not matched to a gene. There are 17 residues in the CDR3. Germline CDR1 is SGHRS and CDR2 is YFSETQ. CDR3 residues: CASSLASGRRSYNEQFF. CDR3 sequence (DNA): TGCGCCAGCAGCTTGGCTAGCGGGAGAAGGTCCTACAATGAGCAGTTCTTC.

J is TRBJ2-1 and V is TRBV30; D call uncertain. The CDR3 sequence is 14 residues long. Trimming shortened V by 0 bases and J by 10 bases, and 16 bases separated the two germline ends. CDR1 is GTSNPN and CDR2 is SVGIG in the germline V gene (reference sequence). CDR3: CAWSVDVPPEEQFF. The CDR3 nucleotides read TGTGCCTGGAGTGTGGACGTACCGCCGGAGGAGCAGTTCTTC.

This clonotype has a handful of counts. V gene TRBV20-1 combines with J gene TRBJ2-3; 8 bases are a match to TRBD2. Germline loops: CDR1 DFQATT, CDR2 SNEGSKA (reference sequence). J gave up 1 base and V 5 bases, and 5 bases lay outside the gene matches. The CDR3 runs to 14 residues. CDR3 nucleotides: TGCAGTGCTTCCGCGACTAGCGGCACAGATACGCAGTATTTT. This sequence encodes CSASATSGTDTQYF.

The rearrangement links TRBV25-1 to TRBJ2-5; D is tentatively TRBD1 or TRBD2 (5 bases each). Trimming cost V 7 bases and J 5 bases, with 20 bases left between them. Germline loops: CDR1 MGHDK, CDR2 SYGVNS. The CDR3 is 15 residues long. The DNA for the CDR3 is TGTGCCAGCACTCGGGGCACGATAGGGGAGGAGACCCAGTACTTC. It encodes CASTRGTIGEETQYF.

J is TRBJ2-7 and V is TRBV20-1; D uncertain. The CDR3 contains 12 residues. The germline V and J ends were trimmed by 0 bases and 2 bases, with 5 bases remaining between them. CDR1 and CDR2 from the germline V gene are DFQATT and SNEGSKA (reference sequence). This CDR3 reads CSARDRPYEQYF. In nucleotides, the CDR3 is TGCAGTGCTAGAGATCGGCCCTACGAGCAGTACTTC.

At least ten counts were recorded for this clonotype. V gene TRBV28 combines with J gene TRBJ1-1; perhaps TRBD1 as D (6 bases). The CDR3 contains 15 residues. CDR1 is MDHEN, CDR2 SYDVKM, per germline. The V end lost 5 bases, the J end lost 6 bases, and 19 bases lay between the germline ends. The CDR3: CASSLAGGEVAEAFF. The CDR3 nucleotides read TGTGCCAGCAGTCTCGCCGGGGGCGAGGTGGCTGAAGCTTTCTTT.

This clonotype was seen ten or more times. The CDR3 protein is CASSALTGYYEQYF. The CDR3 DNA is TGCGCCAGCAGCGCCCTGACAGGTTACTACGAGCAGTACTTC. The chain carries TRBV5-1 and TRBJ2-7; TRBD1 is a possible D gene (6 bases). V lost 4 bases to trimming and J lost 3 bases, with 14 bases between them. The CDR3 sequence is 14 residues long. From germline, CDR1 is SGHRS and CDR2 YFSETQ.

This clonotype was seen a few times. The V and J genes are TRBV7-2 and TRBJ1-3, with no clear D. Germline V CDR1 and CDR2: SGHTA, FQGNSA. The V and J ends lost 5 bases and 0 bases respectively, with 8 bases between them. The CDR3 runs 14 residues. The CDR3 DNA reads as TGTGCCAGCAGCCCGGGCCCCTCTGGAAACACCATATATTTT. Translated, it gives CASSPGPSGNTIYF. The entire variable domain, with the rest obtained from reference TRBV7-2 and TRBJ1-3, is as follows: GAGVSQSPSNKVTEKGKDVELRCDPISGHTALYWYRQSLGQGLEFLIYFQGNSAPDKSGLPSDRFSAERTGGSVSTLTIQRTQQEDSAVYLCASSPGPSGNTIYFGEGSWLTVV.

This clonotype was counted between two and nine times. The chain uses TRBV5-8 and TRBJ1-5; D is perhaps TRBD1 (5 bases). V lost 7 bases to trimming and J lost 0 bases, with 20 bases between them. This CDR3 contains 17 residues. Germline V gene sequence: CDR1 SGHTS, CDR2 YDEGEE. The CDR3 region is CASSKSGASYSNQPQHF. In nucleotides, the CDR3 is TGTGCCAGCTCCAAGTCCGGGGCGAGCTATAGCAATCAGCCCCAGCATTTT.